A single sample gave rise to the 21 T cell receptor beta chains below, sequenced in a study of blood T cell repertoires in COVID-19. The table came from immunoSEQ multiplex PCR; TCRdb's copy has only in-frame clones and leaves some out. The profile shows about 220,000 clones, about 83% of them singletons. Sample: PBMCs or T cells enriched from blood (not recorded which). The receptor source for this set is a woman between 40 and 55 years old who had recovered from COVID-19.

Only one count was recorded for this clone. The chain links TRBV19 to TRBJ2-2, with 10 nucleotides matching TRBD2. This CDR3 region has 15 residues. The germline gives CDR1 LNHDA, CDR2 SQIVND (reference sequence). V gave up 4 bases and J gave up 7 bases; unmatched junction bases: 6. CDR3 loop: CASSNSGRRFGELFF. CDR3 DNA: TGTGCCAGTAGTAATAGCGGGAGGAGGTTCGGGGAGCTGTTTTTT.

The chain recombines TRBV11-3 with TRBJ2-3, with a possible D match to TRBD1 (6 bases). Trimming took 3 bases from V and 3 from J, leaving 25 bases between them. The CDR3 is 19 residues long. Germline CDR1 SGHNT, CDR2 YENEEA. CDR3 DNA sequence: TGTGCCAGCAGCTTTTGGGCCCCCGGTCGGCAGGGGCCGACAGATACGCAGTATTTT. Encoded protein: CASSFWAPGRQGPTDTQYF.

This clone occurred a few times. The chain uses TRBV6-1 and TRBJ2-2, with unresolved D. The V gene's germline CDR1 is MNHNS and CDR2 SASEGT. The CDR3 extends over 15 amino acids. The V gene lost 4 bases and the J gene lost 6 bases, with 15 bases spanning the gap. CDR3 loop: CASSAALVVPGELFF. CDR3 nucleotides: TGTGCCAGCAGTGCAGCTCTAGTCGTCCCCGGGGAGCTGTTTTTT.

The CDR3 bases are TGCGCCAGCAGCCAGGGCACGGGCGGGAGGAGGATAGATACGCAGTATTTT. Its protein is CASSQGTGGRRIDTQYF. V and J are TRBV4-1 and TRBJ2-3; 8 bases are a match to TRBD2. Germline values: CDR1 MGHRA, CDR2 YSYEKL. The CDR3 is made up of 17 amino acids. Trimming cost V 3 bases and J 5 bases; bases outside gene matches: 13.

This chain uses TRBV19 with TRBJ2-3; TRBD2 matches 13 bases. The CDR3 sequence is 16 residues long. Germline CDR1 and CDR2: LNHDA and SQIVND (reference sequence). With 3 bases clipped from V and 4 bases from J, the junction kept 4 bases outside the gene matches. The CDR3 is CASSIPTSGRSDTQYF. Written as DNA, the CDR3 is TGTGCCAGTAGTATTCCGACTAGCGGGAGGTCAGATACGCAGTATTTT. Using reference TRBV19 and TRBJ2-3 for the parts outside the CDR3, the full variable domain is DGGITQSPKYLFRKEGQNVTLSCEQNLNHDAMYWYRQDPGQGLRLIYYSQIVNDFQKGDIAEGYSVSREKKESFPLTVTSAQKNPTAFYLCASSIPTSGRSDTQYFGPGTRLTVL.

V and J are TRBV12-3 or TRBV12-4 and TRBJ1-2, with TRBD1 as a possible D gene (5 bases). Between the trimmed V and J ends, which lost 6 bases and 7 bases, there was a span of 15 bases. This CDR3 is 13 amino acids long. Here the CDR3 reads CASRYTNGGGYTF. CDR3 nucleotide sequence: TGTGCCAGCAGGTACACTAACGGGGGTGGCTACACCTTC.

The rearrangement joins TRBV5-4 to TRBJ2-3; D may be TRBD2 (6 bases). The V gene lost 0 bases and the J gene lost 5 bases, with 7 bases spanning the gap. CDR3 length: 13 amino acids. In germline, CDR1 is SGHNT, CDR2 YYREEE (reference sequence). The CDR3 reads CASSLAGVDTQYF. The CDR3 coding sequence is TGTGCCAGCAGCTTGGCGGGAGTAGATACGCAGTATTTT.

The J gene is TRBJ2-7, the V gene TRBV18; D unclear. CDR1 and CDR2 (germline): KGHSH, LQKENI. The CDR3 extends over 12 amino acids. The germline V and J ends were trimmed by 2 bases and 2 bases, with 4 bases remaining between them. The CDR3 region is CASSPSTYEQYV. The CDR3 nucleotides read TGTGCCAGCTCACCATCAACCTACGAGCAGTACGTC.

The rearrangement joins TRBV4-3 to TRBJ1-3; a weak D match, TRBD1 (5 bases). Trimming left V 0 bases short and J 0 bases short, with 12 bases between. Looked up from germline, CDR1 is LGHNA and CDR2 is YSLEER. The length of the CDR3 is 17 residues. The CDR3 sequence is CASSQDFGGDSGNTIYF. The CDR3 DNA reads as TGCGCCAGCAGCCAAGATTTCGGGGGGGACTCTGGAAACACCATATATTTT.

The V gene is TRBV5-4, the J gene TRBJ2-1; weak D call: TRBD2 (6 bases). Per the germline V gene, CDR1 is SGHNT and CDR2 is YYREEE (reference sequence). Trimming shortened V by 4 bases and J by 5 bases, and 10 bases separated the two germline ends. The CDR3 loop spans 13 amino acids. The CDR3 coding sequence is TGTGCCAGCAGCGGGGGGAACAACAATGAGCAGTTCTTC. Its protein product is CASSGGNNNEQFF.

The gene calls are TRBV11-2 and TRBJ2-1, with D possibly being TRBD2 (6 bases). This CDR3 spans 16 amino acids. Germline V gene sequence: CDR1 SGHAT, CDR2 FQNNGV. The ends were cut back, 2 bases at V and 5 bases at J, with 16 bases in the middle. This CDR3 is CASSLFGSVLDNEQFF. The CDR3 DNA sequence: TGTGCCAGCAGCTTATTCGGGAGCGTTCTGGACAATGAGCAGTTCTTC.

The chain has TRBV6-2 or TRBV6-3 and TRBJ2-1; TRBD2 matches at 15 bases. The CDR3 extends over 16 amino acids. Trimming cost V 6 bases and J 5 bases; bases outside gene matches: 5. CDR1 and CDR2 from the germline V gene are MNHEY and SVGEGT. The CDR3 spells CASSPGLAGGNNEQFF. The CDR3 DNA reads TGTGCCAGCAGCCCCGGACTAGCGGGAGGGAACAATGAGCAGTTCTTC.

The chain combines TRBV27 with TRBJ1-2, with 10 bases that match TRBD1. V lost 5 bases to trimming and J lost 5 bases; unmatched junction nucleotides: 8. In germline, CDR1 is MNHEY, CDR2 SMNVEV (reference sequence). The CDR3 contains 15 residues. The CDR3 reads CASSLLGQGSYGYTF. CDR3 nucleotide sequence: TGTGCCAGCAGTCTCCTGGGACAGGGGAGTTATGGCTACACCTTC.

The chain uses TRBV3-1 (or the pseudogene TRBV3-2) and TRBJ1-2; tentatively, D is TRBD1 (5 bases). V was shortened by 1 base and J by 6 bases, with 9 bases between the two germline ends. The germline V gene has CDR1 LGHDT and CDR2 YNNKEL (reference sequence). This CDR3 has 13 residues. For the CDR3, the DNA is TGTGCCAGCAGCCAAGCCGACAGTAATGGCTACACCTTC. This translates into CASSQADSNGYTF.

This clone was counted once. The rearrangement links TRBV5-6 to TRBJ2-3; 10 positions match TRBD1. The germline CDR1 and CDR2 sequences are SGHDT and YYEEEE. V lost 4 bases, J lost 3 bases, and 8 bases stayed unmatched. CDR3 length: 16 amino acids. The CDR3 bases are TGTGCCAGCAGCGGGGACAGGGGCCAGGGGACAGATACGCAGTATTTT. Its protein product is CASSGDRGQGTDTQYF.

This chain connects TRBV11-3 to TRBJ1-3, with unresolved D. Germline V gene data show CDR1 as SGHNT and CDR2 as YENEEA. The V end lost 1 base, the J end lost 4 bases, and 17 bases lay between the germline ends. The CDR3 sequence is 17 residues long. The CDR3 here is CASSLVVGVSVGNTIYF. As DNA, the CDR3 is TGTGCCAGCAGCTTAGTCGTCGGGGTCTCTGTCGGAAACACCATATATTTT.

This clone appeared a few times. This rearrangement joins TRBV7-2 to TRBJ2-3; a weak D match, TRBD2 (5 bases). Germline V lookup: CDR1 SGHTA, CDR2 FQGNSA. Deletions cut 5 bases from V and 5 bases from J, with 14 bases between. The CDR3 totals 14 residues. The CDR3, as DNA: TGTGCCAGCAGCCCGCCTCAAAGCGGAGATACGCAGTATTTT. Its protein is CASSPPQSGDTQYF.

This clone came up a few times. The rearrangement links TRBV12-3 or TRBV12-4 to TRBJ2-3; 7 bases map to TRBD2. This CDR3 comprises 13 residues. The trim removed 6 bases at V and 2 bases at J, leaving 2 bases unmatched. For the CDR3, the DNA is TGTGCCAGCAGCGGGAGGACCACAGATACGCAGTATTTT. Encoded protein: CASSGRTTDTQYF.

The gene calls are TRBV27 and TRBJ2-3; 8 bases agree with TRBD2. This CDR3 spans 16 amino acids. Looked up from germline, CDR1 is MNHEY and CDR2 is SMNVEV (reference sequence). V trimming: 6 bases; J trimming: 2 bases; junction bases outside the gene matches: 10. In DNA form, the CDR3 reads TGTGCCAGCAGCGCCGGCAGCGGGAGTTACACAGATACGCAGTATTTT. Protein product: CASSAGSGSYTDTQYF.

The V and J genes are TRBV4-1 and TRBJ2-1; D might be TRBD2 (6 bases). The CDR3 is made up of 16 amino acids. Trimming took off 1 base at V and 4 bases at J, with 14 bases between the two ends. CDR1 is MGHRA, CDR2 YSYEKL, per germline. CDR3 region: CASSQASSGPYNEQFF. CDR3 DNA: TGCGCCAGCAGCCAAGCTTCCAGCGGGCCGTACAATGAGCAGTTCTTC.

The V call is TRBV10-1, the J call TRBJ2-7; 9 nucleotides agree with TRBD2. Germline assignment: CDR1 WNHNN and CDR2 SYGVQD (reference sequence). V shed 6 bases, J shed 6 bases, and the junction held 15 bases outside the gene matches. The CDR3 sequence is 16 residues long. Here the CDR3 reads CASSAAGAGGPREQYF. The CDR3 region has the DNA TGCGCCAGCAGCGCGGCCGGGGCGGGAGGGCCGCGCGAGCAGTACTTC.